This TCR beta chain was documented in a study of T cell responses to AZD1222 COVID-19 vaccine. Study outcomes and limitations: The sample set comprised mostly white British donors with more females, and clonal diversity was possibly underestimated. Nearly half of spike-specific TCRs reportedly target variant regions that are unmutated in the B.1.351 and B.1.1.7 variants. Baseline seropositives among AZD1222 recipients totaled only five to seven.

The assay was immunoSEQ multiplex PCR, and TCRdb's table has in-frame clones only and misses some. This table holds some 100,000 clones, just over 85% found once. Second-dose groups at about 4 or about 12 weeks were pooled. Notes on this clone: Its cognate antigen is unknown.

The CDR3 spans 12 residues. Trimming left V 6 bases short and J 3 bases short, with 6 bases between. The germline gives CDR1 LNHDA, CDR2 SQIVND (reference sequence). The chain is built from TRBV19 and TRBJ1-5; no reliable D call. The receptor's source is an adult who received the AZD1222 COVID-19 vaccine. The sequencing here drew on peripheral blood, taken 28 days after the second AZD1222 dose. This chain's CDR3 is CASRGFNQPQHF. The DNA of the CDR3 is TGTGCCAGTAGGGGGTTCAATCAGCCCCAGCATTTT.